Listed below are T cell receptor beta chains from one sample, sequenced in a study of cytomegalovirus exposure and HLA in healthy donors. The method was immunoSEQ multiplex PCR; TCRdb's version includes in-frame clones alone and lacks a portion of them. The sample includes about 120,000 clones, 80% of them seen just once. The source material was PBMCs. The receptors were gathered from a male donor in good health and CMV-seronegative. CDR3s include the opening cysteine and the closing phenylalanine or tryptophan. Fields, in order: CDR3 length, V gene, CDR3 protein.

>16|TRBV7-6
CASSFTRASGFNEQFF
>15|TRBV11-2
CASSPRTGMNTEAFF
>14|TRBV6-5
CASTRQGAHTEAFF
>15|TRBV18
CASSLPTGGAETQYF
>15|TRBV7-6
CASSLVAARIGELFF
>16|TRBV5-4
CASSLMEGQGNNEQFF
>16|TRBV7-9
CSSSFGRGRDTGELFF
>18|TRBV5-5
CASTPQRKLGGGPDTQYF
>13|TRBV28
CASSLTGVDEQYF
>13|TRBV4-3
CASSRTASYGYTF
>14|TRBV6-8
CASSPTGGTGELFF
>15|TRBV4-3
CASSQEQGNNEKLFF
>14|TRBV5-5
CASSLGAGLSPLHF
>15|TRBV27
CASSGRDRANSPLHF
>13|TRBV10-2
CASTYRGGETQYF
>11|TRBV5-1
CASSFTYEQYF
>14|TRBV7-2
CASSNRGTGLEQYF
>19|TRBV4-2
CASSQDPGGSYTLRRGYTF
>16|TRBV7-9
CASSPRDFSSTDTQYF
>15|TRBV19
CASSMLAGDSYEQYF
>16|TRBV7-9
CASSSSGGASYNEQFF
>15|TRBV6-1
CASSERQGLAYEQYF
>15|TRBV28
CATNRRTGGFTEAFF
>12|TRBV10-3
CATGTGAYEQYF
>13|TRBV11-3
CASSLLEADTQYF
>12|TRBV10-3
CAISEREGEQYF
>15|TRBV7-8
CASSRWGQENYEQYF